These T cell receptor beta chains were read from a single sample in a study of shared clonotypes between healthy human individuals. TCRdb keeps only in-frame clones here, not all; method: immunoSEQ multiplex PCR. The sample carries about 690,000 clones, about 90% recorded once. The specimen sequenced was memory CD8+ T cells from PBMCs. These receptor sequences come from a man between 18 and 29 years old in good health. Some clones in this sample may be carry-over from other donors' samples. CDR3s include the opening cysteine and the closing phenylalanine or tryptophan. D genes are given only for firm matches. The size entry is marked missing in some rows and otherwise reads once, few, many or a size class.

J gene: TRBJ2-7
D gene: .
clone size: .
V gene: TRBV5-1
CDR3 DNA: TGCGCCAGCAGCCGCAGGGGCGAGAGCTCCTACGAGCAGTACTTC
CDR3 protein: CASSRRGESSYEQYF

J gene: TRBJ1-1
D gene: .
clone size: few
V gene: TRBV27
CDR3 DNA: TGTGCCAGCAGTTTATCGGGGGGCGAAGCTTTCTTT
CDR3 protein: CASSLSGGEAFF

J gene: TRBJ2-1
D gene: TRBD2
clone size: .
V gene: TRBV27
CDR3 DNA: TGTGCCAGCAGTTGGACTAGCGTTTACAATGAGCAGTTCTTC
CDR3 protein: CASSWTSVYNEQFF

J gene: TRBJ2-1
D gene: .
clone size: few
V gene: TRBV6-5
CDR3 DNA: TGTGCCAGCAGTTACGGATACAATGAGCAGTTCTTC
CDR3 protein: CASSYGYNEQFF

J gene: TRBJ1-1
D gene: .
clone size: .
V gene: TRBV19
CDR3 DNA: TGTGCCAGTAGTGAGTATTCGGTTAACACTGAAGCTTTCTTT
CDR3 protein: CASSEYSVNTEAFF

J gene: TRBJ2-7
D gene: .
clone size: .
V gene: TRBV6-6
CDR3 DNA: TGTGCCAGCAGTTACGCCGGGACGGGGGCCTACGAGCAGTACTTC
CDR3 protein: CASSYAGTGAYEQYF

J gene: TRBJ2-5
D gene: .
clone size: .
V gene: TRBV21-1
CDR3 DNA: TGTGCCAGCACGGGACTAGCGGTACAGACCCAGTACTTC
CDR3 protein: CASTGLAVQTQYF

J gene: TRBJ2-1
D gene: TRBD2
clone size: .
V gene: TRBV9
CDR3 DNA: TGTGCCAGCAGCCGGGGCCTAGCGGAGTACAATGAGCAGTTCTTC
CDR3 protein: CASSRGLAEYNEQFF

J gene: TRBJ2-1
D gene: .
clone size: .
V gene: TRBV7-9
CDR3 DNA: TGTGCCAGCAGCTTAGTTGCCTACGCCAGAGACAATGAGCAGTTCTTC
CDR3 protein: CASSLVAYARDNEQFF

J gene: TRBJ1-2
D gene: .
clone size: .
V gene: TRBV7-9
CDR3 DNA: TGTGCCAGCAGCTTAGACGTTAGATGGACAGAGTATGGCTACACCTTC
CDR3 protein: CASSLDVRWTEYGYTF

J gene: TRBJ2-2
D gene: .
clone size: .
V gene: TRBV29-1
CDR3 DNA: TGCAGCGTTGTCGCGGGAAACACCGGGGAGCTGTTTTTT
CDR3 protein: CSVVAGNTGELFF

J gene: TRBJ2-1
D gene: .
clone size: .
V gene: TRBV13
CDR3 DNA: TGTGCCAGCAGCTTAGTTCTGGCCGGTGAGCAGTTCTTC
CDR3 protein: CASSLVLAGEQFF

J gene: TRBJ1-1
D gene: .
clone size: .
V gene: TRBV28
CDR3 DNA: TGTGCCAGCAGGACGAGGGGAAGCACTGAAGCTTTCTTT
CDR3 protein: CASRTRGSTEAFF

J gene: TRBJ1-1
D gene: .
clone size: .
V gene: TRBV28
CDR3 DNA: TGTGCCAGCAGTTTACGGTCAGGGACGAACACTGAAGCTTTCTTT
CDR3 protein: CASSLRSGTNTEAFF

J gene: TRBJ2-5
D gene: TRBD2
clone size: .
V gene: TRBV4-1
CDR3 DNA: TGCGCCAGCAGCCAAGGTCCAGGACTAGCGGGAGTATTGCAAGAGACCCAGTACTTC
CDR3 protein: CASSQGPGLAGVLQETQYF

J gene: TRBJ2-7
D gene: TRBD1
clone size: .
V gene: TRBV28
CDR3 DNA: TGTGCCAGCAGCCCTCTCCGGGACAGGGACGAGCAGTACTTC
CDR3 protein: CASSPLRDRDEQYF

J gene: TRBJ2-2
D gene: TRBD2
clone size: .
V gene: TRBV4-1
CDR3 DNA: TGCGCCAGCAGCCAAGATCCGGGTTGGCGGGAGGGAGGGACCGGGGAGCTGTTTTTT
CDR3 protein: CASSQDPGWREGGTGELFF

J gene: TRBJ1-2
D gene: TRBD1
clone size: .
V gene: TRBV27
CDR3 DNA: TGTGCCAGCAGTTCTGGGACAGGGTATTATGGCTACACCTTC
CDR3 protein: CASSSGTGYYGYTF

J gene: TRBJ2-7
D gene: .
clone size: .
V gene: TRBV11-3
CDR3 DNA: TGTGCCAGCAGCTTAGAGGGTTCCGAGCAGCACTTC
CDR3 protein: CASSLEGSEQHF

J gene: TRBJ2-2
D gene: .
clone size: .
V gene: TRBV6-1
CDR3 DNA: TGTGCCAGCAGTCCACTTCGCCGGACCGGGGAGCTGTTTTTT
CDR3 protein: CASSPLRRTGELFF

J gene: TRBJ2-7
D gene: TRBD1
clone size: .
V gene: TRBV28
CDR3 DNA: TGTGCCAGCAGGGGGGACAGGGGGTACGAGCAGTACTTC
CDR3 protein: CASRGDRGYEQYF

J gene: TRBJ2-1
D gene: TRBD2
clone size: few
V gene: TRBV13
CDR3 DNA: TGTGCCAGCAGCGAGAGGGTAGCGGGAGAGGGAACCTACAATGAGCAGTTCTTC
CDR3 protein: CASSERVAGEGTYNEQFF